The 10 T cell receptor beta chains reported below all come from one sample, sequenced in a study of blood T cell repertoires in COVID-19. The data were produced by immunoSEQ multiplex PCR, yet TCRdb's version contains in-frame clones alone and is incomplete. This table holds approximately 27,000 clones, approximately 86% found once. Sequences were obtained from peripheral blood. Receptors originate from a man in his 70s with acute or convalescent COVID-19.

The chain is built from TRBV4-3 and TRBJ2-7; TRBD2 might be the D (5 bases). V lost 3 bases and J 3 bases, leaving 15 bases between the germline ends. Germline V gives CDR1 LGHNA, CDR2 YSLEER. The CDR3 has 15 amino acids. In DNA form, the CDR3 reads TGCGCCAGCAGCCAGGATCCGGGGAGATACTACGAGCAGTACTTC. This gives the protein CASSQDPGRYYEQYF.

The genes are TRBV13 and TRBJ2-1, with TRBD2 matching over 10 bases. The V gene's germline CDR1 is PRHDT and CDR2 FYEKMQ (reference sequence). The CDR3 is 17 residues long. Unmatched junction bases numbered 10, after V lost 5 bases and J lost 3 bases. The CDR3 DNA sequence: TGTGCCAGCAGCATAACAACTCTAGCGGGAGACTACAATGAGCAGTTCTTC. As protein: CASSITTLAGDYNEQFF.

The chain has TRBV1 and TRBJ2-7; the D call of TRBD1 is as the table states it, not checked on the DNA. TRBV1 is a documented pseudogene. The CDR3 loop spans 13 amino acids. The CDR3 here is CTSSPRGSYEQYF. CDR3 nucleotides: TGCACCAGCAGTCCTAGGGGCTCCTACGAGCAGTACTTC.

This chain links TRBV10-3 with TRBJ2-1, with a tentative D call TRBD1 (6 bases). Deletions cut 3 bases from V and 9 bases from J, with 12 bases between. Germline CDR1 is ENHRY and CDR2 is SYGVKD. The CDR3 is 13 residues long. CDR3 nucleotides: TGTGCCATCAGTGAAGGCAGGGGCGGTGAGCAGTTCTTC. It codes for CAISEGRGGEQFF.

The chain carries TRBV15 and TRBJ2-1; D uncertain. This CDR3 is 16 amino acids long. Germline V gene data show CDR1 as LNHNV and CDR2 as YYDKDF (reference sequence). The V gene lost 1 base and the J gene lost 0 bases, with 10 bases spanning the gap. CDR3 loop: CATSRGYASSYNEQFF. Written as DNA, the CDR3 is TGTGCCACCAGCAGAGGGTATGCGAGCTCCTACAATGAGCAGTTCTTC.

The chain joins TRBV18 to TRBJ1-1, with D unresolved. CDR1 is KGHSH and CDR2 is LQKENI in the germline V gene. The CDR3 consists of 15 residues. Trimming removed 3 bases at V and 1 base at J, with 12 bases between. The CDR3 DNA sequence: TGTGCCAGCTCACCCAATTCCCCGGGGAACACTGAAGCTTTCTTT. As protein: CASSPNSPGNTEAFF.

The CDR3 is CASTDRVSEKLFF. DNA of the CDR3: TGTGCCAGCACCGACAGGGTTTCTGAAAAACTGTTTTTT. This chain joins TRBV12-3 or TRBV12-4 and TRBJ1-4; TRBD1 agrees at 7 bases. The CDR3 totals 13 residues. V lost 7 bases to trimming and J lost 7 bases; unmatched junction nucleotides: 6.

As DNA, the CDR3 is TGTGCCAGCAGCTTGGCCTGGCGGCGAGGGGGCGACGGTGGCTACACCTTC. It translates to CASSLAWRRGGDGGYTF. The V gene is TRBV5-6, the J gene TRBJ1-2; 7 bases map to TRBD1. Germline CDR1 and CDR2: SGHDT and YYEEEE. This CDR3 has 17 amino acids. V shed 0 bases, J shed 7 bases, and the junction held 15 bases outside the gene matches.

The gene calls are TRBV3-1 (or the pseudogene TRBV3-2) and TRBJ2-6, with D uncertain. CDR1 and CDR2 from the germline V gene are LGHDT and YNNKEL (reference sequence). The CDR3 extends over 15 amino acids. The V end lost 1 base, the J end lost 6 bases, and 10 bases lay between the germline ends. Here the CDR3 reads CASSQGGPSANVLTF. CDR3 DNA sequence: TGTGCCAGCAGCCAAGGCGGCCCTTCGGCCAACGTCCTGACTTTC.

CDR3: CASSLEGQSPQETQYF. Here the CDR3 DNA reads TGTGCCAGCAGCTTAGAAGGACAGTCGCCTCAAGAGACCCAGTACTTC. The gene calls are TRBV7-6 and TRBJ2-5; D is possibly TRBD1 (6 bases). Per germline, CDR1 SGHVS and CDR2 FNYEAQ. The CDR3 loop spans 16 amino acids. The V and J ends lost 1 base and 2 bases respectively, with 14 bases between them.